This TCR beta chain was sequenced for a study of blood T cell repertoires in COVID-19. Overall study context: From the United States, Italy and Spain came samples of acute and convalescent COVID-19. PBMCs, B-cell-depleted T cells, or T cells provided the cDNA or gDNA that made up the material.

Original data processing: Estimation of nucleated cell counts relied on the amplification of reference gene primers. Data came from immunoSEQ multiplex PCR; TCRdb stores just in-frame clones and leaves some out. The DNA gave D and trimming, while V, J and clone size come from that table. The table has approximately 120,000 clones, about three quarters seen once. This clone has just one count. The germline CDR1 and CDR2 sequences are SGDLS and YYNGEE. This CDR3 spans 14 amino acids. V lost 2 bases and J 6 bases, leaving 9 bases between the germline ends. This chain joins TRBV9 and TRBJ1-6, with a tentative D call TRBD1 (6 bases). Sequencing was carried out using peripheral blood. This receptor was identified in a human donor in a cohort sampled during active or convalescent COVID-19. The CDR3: CASSVTGLNSPLHF. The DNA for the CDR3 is TGTGCCAGCAGCGTGACAGGCCTTAATTCACCCCTCCACTTT.